This T cell receptor (beta chain) emerged from a study of siplizumab effects on memory and regulatory T cells (dated by TCRdb to the late 2010s). Concerning the study at large: The study examined how the anti-CD2 antibody siplizumab affects alloreactive T-cell subsets in allogeneic mixed lymphocyte reactions built from human PBMCs.

Turning to this clone: It lacks a known antigen. Qualities for individual bases were not recorded, and no much larger clone is one base off.

Overall study outcomes, separate from this receptor: No functional confirmation was obtained for the suppressive function of proliferating Tregs from siplizumab cultures. Siplizumab significantly lowered the cumulative frequency of alloreactive sequences that could be traced to unstimulated CD4+ memory T cells. Among mappable alloreactive CD4+ clones, the Treg-derived fraction averaged around 70% with siplizumab versus approximately 27% in control reactions. Sequences below about 10^-5 frequency were poorly captured, so only a minor fraction of alloreactive clones could be mapped to unstimulated subsets. Compared with memory T cells, unstimulated naive T cells appeared more diverse, and naive cells seemed to make a substantial contribution to the alloresponse. For roughly 80-97% of proliferating CD4+ or CD8+ clones, no naive or memory phenotype could be assigned.

The library was generated by the immunoSEQ multiplex PCR assay. Each sample had roughly 100,000 TCR templates assayed by the deep sequencing platform. Genomic DNA extracted from sorted T cells was the material used for TCRbeta CDR3 sequencing. From the authors' description of their analysis: The R programming language was used for clonal analysis of TCRbeta CDR3 data. Comparing unstimulated samples against CFSE-low samples taken after the reaction was how alloreactive CD4+ and CD8+ clones were defined. By matching sequences to the repertoires of sorted unstimulated Treg and non-Treg cells, each alloreactive CD4+ clone was assigned a regulatory or non-regulatory origin. TCRdb took this table from immuneACCESS and kept in-frame rearrangements with V and J called. Such tables lack part of the clones; where checked against another copy, unresolved V genes explain under half of the gap, and the rest is unexplained. V, J and clone size are those of that table, while D and trimming were read from the DNA. This sample is represented by approximately 94,000 clones; 80% to 95% of them were singletons. Around 6.5% of the sample goes to the ten largest clones.

Sorted unstimulated T cells and proliferating T cells recovered from mixed lymphocyte reactions were subjected to TCRbeta CDR3 sequencing. Fresh whole blood from fewer than 12 HLA-typed healthy donors was used to isolate PBMCs. CDR3 length: 13 amino acids, cysteine to phenylalanine. The CDR3 DNA has 39 bases and is translated from base 1. The germline V gene specifies MNHEY as CDR1 and SVGAGI as CDR2. For this chain, trimming is 4 bases at the V end and 9 bases at the J end, and the number of junction bases without a gene match is 6. The receptor was derived from a human donor in good health. Sequenced sample: CD8+ T cells sorted from blood. This chain joins TRBV6-5 to TRBJ2-1, with 7 bases aligning to TRBD1. The nucleotide sequence is TGTGCCAGCAGTTCCACAGGGGTCCCTGAGCAGTTCTTC. It translates to CASSSTGVPEQFF.